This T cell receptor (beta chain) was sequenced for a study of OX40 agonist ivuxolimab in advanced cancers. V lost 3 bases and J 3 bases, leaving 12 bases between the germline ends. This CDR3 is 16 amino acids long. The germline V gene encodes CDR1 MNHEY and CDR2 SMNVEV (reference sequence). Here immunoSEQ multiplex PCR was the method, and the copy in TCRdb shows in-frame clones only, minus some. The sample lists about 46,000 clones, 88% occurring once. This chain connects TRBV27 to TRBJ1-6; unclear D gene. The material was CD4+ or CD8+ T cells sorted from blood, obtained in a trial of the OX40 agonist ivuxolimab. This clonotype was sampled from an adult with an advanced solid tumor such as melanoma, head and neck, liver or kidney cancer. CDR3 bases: TGTGCCAGCAGTTTTGGCGGGTTACTCTATAATTCACCCCTCCACTTT. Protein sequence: CASSFGGLLYNSPLHF.